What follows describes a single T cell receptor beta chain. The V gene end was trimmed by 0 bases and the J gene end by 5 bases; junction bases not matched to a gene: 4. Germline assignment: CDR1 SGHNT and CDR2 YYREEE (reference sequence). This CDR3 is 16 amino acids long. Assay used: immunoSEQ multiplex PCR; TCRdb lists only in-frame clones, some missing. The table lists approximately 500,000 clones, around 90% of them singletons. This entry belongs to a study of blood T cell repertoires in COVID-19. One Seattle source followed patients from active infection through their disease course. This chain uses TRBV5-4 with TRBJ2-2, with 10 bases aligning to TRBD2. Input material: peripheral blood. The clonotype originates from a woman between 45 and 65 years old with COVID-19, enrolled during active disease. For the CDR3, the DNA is TGTGCCAGCAGCTTGGCGGCTAGCGGGGGAACCGGGGAGCTGTTTTTT. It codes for CASSLAASGGTGELFF.